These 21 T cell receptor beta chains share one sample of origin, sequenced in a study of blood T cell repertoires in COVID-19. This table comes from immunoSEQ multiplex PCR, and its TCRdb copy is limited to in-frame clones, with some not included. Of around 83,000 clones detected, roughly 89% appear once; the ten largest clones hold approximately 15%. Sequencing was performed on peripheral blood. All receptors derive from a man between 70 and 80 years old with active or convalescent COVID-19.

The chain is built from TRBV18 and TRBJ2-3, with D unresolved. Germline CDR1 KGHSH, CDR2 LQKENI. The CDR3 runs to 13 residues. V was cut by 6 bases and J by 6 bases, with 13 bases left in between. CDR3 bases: TGTGCCAGCTCGTCCCTAGGTGGGGATACGCAGTATTTT. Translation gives CASSSLGGDTQYF.

The CDR3 bases are TGTGCCAGCAGTTACTGTCGGGAAACCTGTGAAGCTTTCTTT. The encoded protein is CASSYCRETCEAFF. V usage is TRBV6-5 and J usage is TRBJ1-1; D gene unclear. Between the trimmed V and J ends, which lost 1 base and 7 bases, there was a span of 13 bases. Germline values: CDR1 MNHEY, CDR2 SVGAGI. The CDR3 sequence is 14 residues long.

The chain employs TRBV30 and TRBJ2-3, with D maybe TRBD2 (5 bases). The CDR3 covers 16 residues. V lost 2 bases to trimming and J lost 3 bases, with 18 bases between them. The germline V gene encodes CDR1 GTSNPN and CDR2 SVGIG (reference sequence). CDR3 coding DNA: TGTGCCTGGAGTCTGGCTTACCGAGGGCTAACAGATACGCAGTATTTT. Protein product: CAWSLAYRGLTDTQYF. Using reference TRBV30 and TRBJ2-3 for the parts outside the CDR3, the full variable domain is SQTIHQWPATLVQPVGSPLSLECTVEGTSNPNLYWYRQAAGRGLQLLFYSVGIGQISSEVPQNLSASRPQDRQFILSSKKLLLSDSGFYLCAWSLAYRGLTDTQYFGPGTRLTVL.

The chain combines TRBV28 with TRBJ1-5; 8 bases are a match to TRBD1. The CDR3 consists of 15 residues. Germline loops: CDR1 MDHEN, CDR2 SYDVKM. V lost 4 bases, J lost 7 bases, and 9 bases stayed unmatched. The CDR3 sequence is CASSSPDRVRQPQHF. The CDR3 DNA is TGTGCCAGCAGTTCACCGGACAGGGTTCGGCAGCCCCAGCATTTT. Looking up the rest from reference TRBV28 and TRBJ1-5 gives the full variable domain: DVKVTQSSRYLVKRTGEKVFLECVQDMDHENMFWYRQDPGLGLRLIYFSYDVKMKEKGDIPEGYSVSREKKERFSLILESASTNQTSMYLCASSSPDRVRQPQHFGDGTRLSIL.

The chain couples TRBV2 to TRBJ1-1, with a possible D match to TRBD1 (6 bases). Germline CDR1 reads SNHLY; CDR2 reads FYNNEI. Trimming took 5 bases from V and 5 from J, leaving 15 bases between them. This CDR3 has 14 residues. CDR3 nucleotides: TGTGCCAGCAGTACGGACAGCTTGGCTACTGAAGCTTTCTTT. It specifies CASSTDSLATEAFF.

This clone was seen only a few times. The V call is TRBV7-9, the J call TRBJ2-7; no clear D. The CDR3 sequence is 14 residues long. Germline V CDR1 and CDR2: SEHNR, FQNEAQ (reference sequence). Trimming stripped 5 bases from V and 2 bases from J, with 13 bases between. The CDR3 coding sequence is TGTGCCAGCAGCCCCCCCTTTTCAGCCTACGAGCAGTACTTC. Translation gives CASSPPFSAYEQYF.

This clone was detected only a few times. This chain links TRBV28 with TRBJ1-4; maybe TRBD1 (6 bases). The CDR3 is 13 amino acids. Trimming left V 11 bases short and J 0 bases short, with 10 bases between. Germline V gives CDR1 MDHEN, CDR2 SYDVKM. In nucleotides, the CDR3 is TGTGCCTTCCGGACAGCAACTAATGAAAAACTGTTTTTT. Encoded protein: CAFRTATNEKLFF.

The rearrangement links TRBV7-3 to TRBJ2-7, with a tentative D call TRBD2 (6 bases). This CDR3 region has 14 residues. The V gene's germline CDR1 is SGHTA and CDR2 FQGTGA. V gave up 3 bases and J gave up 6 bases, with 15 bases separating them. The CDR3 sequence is CASSLIPGVSEQYF. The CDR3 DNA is TGTGCCAGCAGCTTGATTCCGGGAGTGAGCGAGCAGTACTTC.

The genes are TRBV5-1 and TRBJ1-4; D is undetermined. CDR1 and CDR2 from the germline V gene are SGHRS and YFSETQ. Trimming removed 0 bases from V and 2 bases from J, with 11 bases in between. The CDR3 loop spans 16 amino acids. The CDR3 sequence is CASSLVPLPTNEKLFF. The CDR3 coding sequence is TGCGCCAGCAGCTTGGTGCCCCTACCCACTAATGAAAAACTGTTTTTT.

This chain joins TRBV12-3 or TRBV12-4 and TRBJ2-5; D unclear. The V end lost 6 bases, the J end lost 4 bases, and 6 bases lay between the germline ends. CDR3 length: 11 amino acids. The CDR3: CASSLRETQYF. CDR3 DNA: TGTGCCAGCAGCCTTAGAGAGACCCAGTACTTC.

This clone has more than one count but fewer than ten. CDR3 DNA sequence: TGTGCCAGCTCACCGGCGGGGGCCCTAGCTAACTATGGCTACACCTTC. This translates into CASSPAGALANYGYTF. The chain links TRBV28 to TRBJ1-2; D is perhaps TRBD1 (6 bases). Trimming took off 8 bases at V and 0 bases at J, with 19 bases between the two ends. CDR3 size: 16 residues. The V gene's germline CDR1 is MDHEN and CDR2 SYDVKM.

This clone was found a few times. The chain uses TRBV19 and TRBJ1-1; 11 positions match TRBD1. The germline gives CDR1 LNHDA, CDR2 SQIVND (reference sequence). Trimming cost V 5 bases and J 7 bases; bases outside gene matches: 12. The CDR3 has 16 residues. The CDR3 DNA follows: TGTGCCAGTAGTGTTAGGACAGGGGGCGGATTTCGTGAAGCTTTCTTT. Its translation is CASSVRTGGGFREAFF.

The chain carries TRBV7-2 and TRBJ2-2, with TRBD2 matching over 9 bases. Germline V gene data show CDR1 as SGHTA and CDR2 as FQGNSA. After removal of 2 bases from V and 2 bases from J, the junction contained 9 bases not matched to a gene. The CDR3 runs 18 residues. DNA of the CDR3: TGTGCCAGCAGCTTACTCCAAGTAGCGGGAGCTAACACCGGGGAGCTGTTTTTT. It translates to CASSLLQVAGANTGELFF. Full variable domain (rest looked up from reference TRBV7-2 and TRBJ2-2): GAGVSQSPSNKVTEKGKDVELRCDPISGHTALYWYRQSLGQGLEFLIYFQGNSAPDKSGLPSDRFSAERTGGSVSTLTIQRTQQEDSAVYLCASSLLQVAGANTGELFFGEGSRLTVL.

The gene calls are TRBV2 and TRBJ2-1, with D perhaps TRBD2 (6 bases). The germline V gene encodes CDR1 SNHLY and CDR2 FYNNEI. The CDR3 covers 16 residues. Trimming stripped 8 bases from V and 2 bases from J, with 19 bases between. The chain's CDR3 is CASFSPERAPYNEQFF. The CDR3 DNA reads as TGTGCCAGCTTTTCCCCTGAGCGGGCCCCCTACAATGAGCAGTTCTTC.

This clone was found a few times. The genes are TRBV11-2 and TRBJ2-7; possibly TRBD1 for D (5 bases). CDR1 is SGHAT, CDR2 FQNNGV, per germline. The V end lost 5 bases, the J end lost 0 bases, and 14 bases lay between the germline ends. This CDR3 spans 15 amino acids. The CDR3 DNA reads TGTGCCAGCAGCGCAAGAACAGGAAACTCCTACGAGCAGTACTTC. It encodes CASSARTGNSYEQYF.

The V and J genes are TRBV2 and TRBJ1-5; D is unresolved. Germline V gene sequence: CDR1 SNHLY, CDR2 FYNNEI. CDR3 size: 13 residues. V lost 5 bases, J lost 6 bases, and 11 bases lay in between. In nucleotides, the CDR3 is TGTGCCAGCAGTACCGGGGATCGTCAGCCCCAGCATTTT. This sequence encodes CASSTGDRQPQHF.

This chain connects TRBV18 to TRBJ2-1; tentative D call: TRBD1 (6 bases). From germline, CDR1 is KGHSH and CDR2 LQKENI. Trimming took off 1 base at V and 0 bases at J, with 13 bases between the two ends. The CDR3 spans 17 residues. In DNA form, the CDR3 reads TGTGCCAGCTCACCACAAAGCACAGGGACCTCCTACAATGAGCAGTTCTTC. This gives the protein CASSPQSTGTSYNEQFF.

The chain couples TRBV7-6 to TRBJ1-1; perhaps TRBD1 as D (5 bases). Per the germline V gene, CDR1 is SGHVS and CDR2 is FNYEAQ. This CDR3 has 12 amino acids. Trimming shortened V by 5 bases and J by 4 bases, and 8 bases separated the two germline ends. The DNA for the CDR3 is TGTGCCAGCAGCCGCGGGGGCACTGAAGCTTTCTTT. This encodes CASSRGGTEAFF.

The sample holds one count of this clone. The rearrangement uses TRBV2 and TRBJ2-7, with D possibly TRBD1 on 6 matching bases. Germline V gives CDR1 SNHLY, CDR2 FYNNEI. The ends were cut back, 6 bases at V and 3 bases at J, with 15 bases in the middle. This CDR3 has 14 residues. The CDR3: CASRGRGYLYEQYF. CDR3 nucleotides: TGTGCCAGCAGGGGCAGGGGCTACCTCTACGAGCAGTACTTC.

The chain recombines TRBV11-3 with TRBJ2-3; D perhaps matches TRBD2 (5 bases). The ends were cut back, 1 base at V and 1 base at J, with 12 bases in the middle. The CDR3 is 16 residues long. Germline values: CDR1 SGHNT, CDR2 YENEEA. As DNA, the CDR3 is TGTGCCAGCAGCTTAGGGTTGGGGAGCGGCACAGATACGCAGTATTTT. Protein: CASSLGLGSGTDTQYF.

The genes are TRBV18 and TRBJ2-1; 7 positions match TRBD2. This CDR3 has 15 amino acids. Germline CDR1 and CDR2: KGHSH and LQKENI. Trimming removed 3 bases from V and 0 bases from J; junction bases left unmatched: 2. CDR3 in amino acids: CASSPGGSSYNEQFF. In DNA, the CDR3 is TGTGCCAGCTCACCGGGCGGGAGCTCCTACAATGAGCAGTTCTTC.